These 27 T cell receptor beta chains were sequenced from one sample in a study of T cell responses to AZD1222 COVID-19 vaccine. Some clones are missing from TCRdb's copy, which holds only in-frame ones; the method was immunoSEQ multiplex PCR. The sample consists of about 120,000 clones, approximately 85% of them appearing once. This specimen was peripheral blood, taken on day 0 of MenACWY control vaccination. These receptors originate from an adult in good health.

This clone was detected many times. V usage is TRBV5-5 and J usage is TRBJ2-5; D is perhaps TRBD1 (5 bases). The CDR3 covers 14 residues. Per the germline V gene, CDR1 is SGHKS and CDR2 is YYEKEE (reference sequence). The V gene lost 0 bases and the J gene lost 4 bases, with 10 bases spanning the gap. The CDR3 DNA reads TGTGCCAGCAGCTTGGGGGTGGGGCGAGAGACCCAGTACTTC. Amino acids: CASSLGVGRETQYF.

The chain carries TRBV6-1 and TRBJ1-5; tentative D call: TRBD1 (6 bases). Germline-derived CDR1 and CDR2 are MNHNS and SASEGT. This CDR3 comprises 15 residues. V shed 3 bases and J shed 3 bases, with 12 bases lying between them. The CDR3 protein is CASSETDRPNQPQHF. CDR3 DNA: TGTGCCAGCAGTGAGACGGACAGACCCAATCAGCCCCAGCATTTT.

The chain's CDR3 is CASYRDRVSKLFF. The DNA of the CDR3 is TGTGCCAGCTACCGGGACAGGGTCTCAAAACTGTTTTTT. The chain carries TRBV28 and TRBJ1-4, with 9 bases identical to TRBD1. This CDR3 region has 13 residues. Germline lookup yields CDR1 MDHEN and CDR2 SYDVKM. V was pared by 8 bases and J by 10 bases, with 8 bases of the junction left unmatched.

The chain uses TRBV5-6 and TRBJ2-7; the D call may be TRBD1 or TRBD2 (5 bases each). V lost 5 bases to trimming and J lost 5 bases, with 20 bases between them. Germline V gene sequence: CDR1 SGHDT, CDR2 YYEEEE. The CDR3 is made up of 15 amino acids. The CDR3 reads CASSHGGQGWDEQYF. The DNA of the CDR3 is TGTGCCAGCAGTCATGGGGGTCAGGGTTGGGACGAGCAGTACTTC.

The J gene is TRBJ2-3, the V gene TRBV7-9; the match to TRBD2 covers 7 bases. The CDR3 extends over 14 amino acids. V lost 3 bases, J lost 3 bases, and 3 bases stayed unmatched. CDR1 is SEHNR and CDR2 is FQNEAQ in the germline V gene (reference sequence). For the CDR3, the DNA is TGTGCCAGCAGCTTGGCGGGAGATACAGATACGCAGTATTTT. Encoded protein: CASSLAGDTDTQYF. The full variable domain, in which reference TRBV7-9 and TRBJ2-3 provide the parts outside the CDR3, is DTGVSQNPRHKITKRGQNVTFRCDPISEHNRLYWYRQTLGQGPEFLTYFQNEAQLEKSRLLSDRFSAERPKGSFSTLEIQRTEQGDSAMYLCASSLAGDTDTQYFGPGTRLTVL.

The V and J genes are TRBV27 and TRBJ2-1; maybe TRBD2 (5 bases). There are 11 residues in the CDR3. V lost 5 bases and J 9 bases, leaving 8 bases between the germline ends. CDR1 is MNHEY, CDR2 SMNVEV, per germline (reference sequence). CDR3 sequence reads: CASSREREQFF. Written as DNA, the CDR3 is TGTGCCAGCAGTAGGGAGCGTGAGCAGTTCTTC.

The chain recombines TRBV5-6 with TRBJ2-1; 13 positions match TRBD2. Germline-derived CDR1 and CDR2 are SGHDT and YYEEEE. This CDR3 spans 16 amino acids. V trimming: 4 bases; J trimming: 7 bases; junction bases outside the gene matches: 8. The CDR3 region is CASSALGTSGINEQFF. CDR3 sequence (DNA): TGTGCCAGCAGCGCCCTGGGGACTAGCGGGATAAATGAGCAGTTCTTC.

The gene calls are TRBV10-3 and TRBJ2-7; unclear D gene. CDR3 size: 14 residues. Germline V CDR1 and CDR2: ENHRY, SYGVKD. Trimming left V 5 bases short and J 2 bases short, with 13 bases between. CDR3 protein: CAISLPFSPYEQYF. The CDR3 bases are TGTGCCATCAGTCTCCCCTTTAGCCCCTACGAGCAGTACTTC.

This clone was detected only once. The chain combines TRBV12-3 or TRBV12-4 with TRBJ2-7; D not certain. The CDR3 consists of 12 residues. Trimming removed 1 base from V and 7 bases from J, with 8 bases in between. CDR3 sequence: CASSLVGVEQYF. For the CDR3, the DNA is TGTGCCAGCAGTTTAGTGGGTGTGGAGCAGTACTTC.

The chain is built from TRBV30 and TRBJ1-4; 7 nucleotides line up with TRBD1. The CDR3 is 12 amino acids. CDR1 GTSNPN and CDR2 SVGIG come from the germline V gene (reference sequence). The V and J ends lost 4 bases and 7 bases, in that order; junction bases with no gene match: 3. The CDR3 loop reads CAWNRGSEKLFF. CDR3 nucleotides: TGTGCCTGGAACAGGGGAAGTGAAAAACTGTTTTTT. Looking up the rest from reference TRBV30 and TRBJ1-4 gives the full variable domain: SQTIHQWPATLVQPVGSPLSLECTVEGTSNPNLYWYRQAAGRGLQLLFYSVGIGQISSEVPQNLSASRPQDRQFILSSKKLLLSDSGFYLCAWNRGSEKLFFGSGTQLSVL.

DNA of the CDR3: TGTGCCAGCAGCTTAAAGCGGGAGGGCCAGAGGTCCTACGAGCAGTACTTC. Translating it yields CASSLKREGQRSYEQYF. V usage is TRBV5-6 and J usage is TRBJ2-7, with TRBD2 matching over 10 bases. Germline V gene lookup returns CDR1 SGHDT and CDR2 YYEEEE. Unmatched junction bases numbered 9, after V lost 2 bases and J lost 1 base. The CDR3 length is 17 residues.

This clone has a handful of counts. The gene calls are TRBV30 and TRBJ1-1; no clear D. Trimming cost V 5 bases and J 8 bases, with 18 bases left between them. This CDR3 contains 13 residues. The V gene's germline CDR1 is GTSNPN and CDR2 SVGIG (reference sequence). CDR3 loop: CAWQPTWPVEAFF. CDR3 DNA sequence: TGTGCCTGGCAGCCGACCTGGCCGGTGGAAGCTTTCTTT.

The chain is built from TRBV10-1 and TRBJ1-1; D perhaps matches TRBD1 (5 bases). The V and J ends lost 6 bases and 6 bases respectively, with 14 bases between them. Looked up from germline, CDR1 is WNHNN and CDR2 is SYGVQD (reference sequence). The CDR3 runs 13 residues. The CDR3 nucleotides are TGCGCCAGCAGGGGGACTGCCAGCGCTGAAGCTTTCTTT. Translating it yields CASRGTASAEAFF.

The V and J genes are TRBV6-2 or TRBV6-3 and TRBJ1-5, with 7 bases lining up with TRBD1. In germline, CDR1 is MNHEY, CDR2 SVGEGT. With V trimmed by 6 bases and J by 0 bases, 5 bases remained unmatched. The CDR3 totals 15 residues. DNA of the CDR3: TGTGCCAGCAGCAAGGACAGGAATAGCAATCAGCCCCAGCATTTT. This codes for CASSKDRNSNQPQHF.

The V gene is TRBV6-5, the J gene TRBJ2-7, with a tentative D call TRBD1 (5 bases). Trimming removed 8 bases from V and 3 bases from J, with 8 bases in between. The germline V gene has CDR1 MNHEY and CDR2 SVGAGI. This CDR3 contains 11 residues. The CDR3 region has the DNA TGTGCCAGCGGGGCATTCTACGAGCAGTACTTC. It specifies CASGAFYEQYF.

This clone was detected a few times. The chain combines TRBV5-1 with TRBJ2-7; TRBD1 matches 7 bases. Germline V CDR1 and CDR2: SGHRS, YFSETQ. Germline trimming cut 4 bases from V and 2 bases from J; bases unmatched to any gene: 9. The CDR3 spans 15 residues. This CDR3 is CASSASRGLTYEQYF. CDR3 sequence (DNA): TGCGCCAGCAGCGCATCTAGGGGGCTCACCTACGAGCAGTACTTC.

This chain links TRBV6-5 with TRBJ1-1, with D hard to call. The CDR3 sequence is 13 residues long. Germline CDR1 is MNHEY and CDR2 is SVGAGI. V lost 7 bases, J lost 0 bases, and 9 bases lay in between. CDR3 in DNA: TGTGCCAGCATACCACAGTTGAACACTGAAGCTTTCTTT. The encoded protein is CASIPQLNTEAFF.

The J gene is TRBJ2-7, the V gene TRBV5-4; 12 bases match TRBD2. This CDR3 comprises 14 residues. In germline, CDR1 is SGHNT, CDR2 YYREEE (reference sequence). V trimming: 3 bases; J trimming: 10 bases; junction bases outside the gene matches: 8. CDR3 DNA sequence: TGTGCCAGCAGCTCACCGACTAGCGGGAGTCGTCAGTACTTC. Amino acids: CASSSPTSGSRQYF.

This clone showed up just once. The CDR3 spells CASSREDRADYSNQPQHF. In nucleotides, the CDR3 is TGTGCCAGCAGCAGGGAGGACAGGGCCGATTATAGCAATCAGCCCCAGCATTTT. V and J are TRBV21-1 and TRBJ1-5; the table's D call, TRBD1, was not checked against the DNA. TRBV21-1 corresponds to a pseudogene. This CDR3 has 18 residues.

This chain links TRBV6-5 with TRBJ2-5; D not certain. From germline, CDR1 is MNHEY and CDR2 SVGAGI. Trimming stripped 2 bases from V and 5 bases from J, with 3 bases between. There are 11 residues in the CDR3. The CDR3 protein is CASSYRETQYF. CDR3 DNA sequence: TGTGCCAGCAGTTACCGGGAGACCCAGTACTTC.

The V gene is TRBV28, the J gene TRBJ2-7; TRBD1 matches at 10 bases. Germline loops: CDR1 MDHEN, CDR2 SYDVKM. Unmatched junction bases numbered 9, after V lost 6 bases and J lost 7 bases. The CDR3 runs to 14 residues. DNA for the CDR3: TGTGCCAGCAGATTGACAGGGGGCTGGGGAGAGCAGTACTTC. Its protein is CASRLTGGWGEQYF.

The chain employs TRBV7-9 and TRBJ2-7; unclear D gene. V lost 5 bases to trimming and J lost 6 bases, with 11 bases between them. CDR1 is SEHNR, CDR2 FQNEAQ, per germline (reference sequence). The length of the CDR3 is 12 residues. This chain's CDR3 is CASSLPRSEQYF. In DNA form, the CDR3 reads TGTGCCAGCAGCCTACCACGGAGCGAGCAGTACTTC.

This sequence joins TRBV14 and TRBJ2-3, with TRBD2 matching over 11 bases. The CDR3 has 16 amino acids. With 4 bases clipped from V and 2 bases from J, the junction kept 5 bases outside the gene matches. Germline lookup yields CDR1 SGHDN and CDR2 FVKESK. This CDR3 is CASSRGTSGYTDTQYF. CDR3 sequence (DNA): TGTGCCAGCAGCCGGGGGACTAGCGGATACACAGATACGCAGTATTTT. Looking up the rest from reference TRBV14 and TRBJ2-3 gives the full variable domain: EAGVTQFPSHSVIEKGQTVTLRCDPISGHDNLYWYRRVMGKEIKFLLHFVKESKQDESGMPNNRFLAERTGGTYSTLKVQPAELEDSGVYFCASSRGTSGYTDTQYFGPGTRLTVL.

The chain is built from TRBV2 and TRBJ2-5; D unresolved. Trimming shortened V by 3 bases and J by 5 bases, and 4 bases separated the two germline ends. CDR1 SNHLY and CDR2 FYNNEI come from the germline V gene. There are 11 residues in the CDR3. CDR3 protein: CASSEWETQYF. The CDR3, as DNA: TGTGCCAGCAGTGAGTGGGAGACCCAGTACTTC. Supplemented by reference TRBV2 and TRBJ2-5, the full variable domain reads EPEVTQTPSHQVTQMGQEVILRCVPISNHLYFYWYRQILGQKVEFLVSFYNNEISEKSEIFDDQFSVERPDGSNFTLKIRSTKLEDSAMYFCASSEWETQYFGPGTRLLVL.

This rearrangement joins TRBV6-5 to TRBJ2-7, with 8 nucleotides matching TRBD1. CDR3 size: 15 residues. Germline CDR1 is MNHEY and CDR2 is SVGAGI. Trimming took 5 bases from V and 0 from J; bases not matched to a gene: 6. As DNA, the CDR3 is TGTGCCAGCAGTCAGGAGGACAGGGTCTCCTACGAGCAGTACTTC. Its protein product is CASSQEDRVSYEQYF.

The chain uses TRBV10-3 and TRBJ1-1; weak D call: TRBD1 (5 bases). Trimming left V 3 bases short and J 6 bases short, with 14 bases between. CDR1 ENHRY and CDR2 SYGVKD come from the germline V gene. This CDR3 spans 14 amino acids. Here the CDR3 DNA reads TGTGCCATCAGTGATTTTGGGGGTCTAGCTGAAGCTTTCTTT. Protein product: CAISDFGGLAEAFF.

To note about this clone: Different DNA sequences within this sample yield the same CDR3. The chain recombines TRBV20-1 with TRBJ2-1, with a possible D match to TRBD2 (5 bases). CDR1 is DFQATT, CDR2 SNEGSKA, per germline (reference sequence). The V end lost 3 bases, the J end lost 0 bases, and 9 bases lay between the germline ends. The CDR3 loop spans 14 amino acids. CDR3 sequence reads: CSASWRASYNEQFF. The CDR3 DNA reads TGCAGTGCTAGTTGGCGGGCCTCCTACAATGAGCAGTTCTTC.